This passage covers 12 T cell receptor beta chains from one sample sequenced in a study of blood T cell repertoires in COVID-19. This table comes from immunoSEQ multiplex PCR, and its TCRdb copy is limited to in-frame clones, with some not included. The sample includes tens of thousands of clones, over 60% seen only once; the top ten take 15%. The source material was peripheral blood. The source is a man aged 55-75 years with COVID-19, enrolled during active disease.

The chain employs TRBV10-3 and TRBJ1-1; no clear D gene. Deletions cut 8 bases from V and 0 bases from J, with 7 bases between. The germline V gene encodes CDR1 ENHRY and CDR2 SYGVKD. The CDR3 consists of 12 residues. The CDR3 loop is CAISSLNTEAFF. The DNA of the CDR3 is TGTGCCATCTCCAGTCTGAACACTGAAGCTTTCTTT.

The chain carries TRBV5-1 and TRBJ2-2, with a possible D match to TRBD2 (5 bases). This CDR3 is built from 15 residues. CDR1 and CDR2 (germline): SGHRS, YFSETQ. Trimming stripped 0 bases from V and 1 base from J, with 7 bases between. CDR3 DNA sequence: TGCGCCAGCAGCTTGGCCGGGGTGAACACCGGGGAGCTGTTTTTT. It translates to CASSLAGVNTGELFF.

This chain connects TRBV11-2 to TRBJ1-4; 9 positions match TRBD1. CDR3 length: 14 amino acids. Germline V CDR1 and CDR2: SGHAT, FQNNGV. V shed 5 bases and J 7 bases; nucleotides not matched to a gene: 5. This CDR3 reads CASSQDRGSEKLFF. The CDR3 region has the DNA TGTGCCAGCAGCCAAGACAGGGGGAGTGAAAAACTGTTTTTT.

This clone has only one observation. The chain joins TRBV5-1 to TRBJ2-6; TRBD1 matches at 8 bases. Germline CDR1 and CDR2: SGHRS and YFSETQ. With 4 bases clipped from V and 8 bases from J, the junction kept 11 bases outside the gene matches. The CDR3 totals 16 residues. The DNA for the CDR3 is TGCGCCAGCAGCACGGGACAGGACGCACGGTCCAACGTCCTGACTTTC. Protein sequence: CASSTGQDARSNVLTF.

The J gene is TRBJ2-5, the V gene TRBV13, with TRBD2 matching 9 bases. CDR1 PRHDT and CDR2 FYEKMQ come from the germline V gene (reference sequence). With V trimmed by 5 bases and J by 2 bases, 6 bases remained unmatched. The CDR3 contains 15 residues. The CDR3 region has the DNA TGTGCCAGCAGCACACAAGCGGGGGGTCAAGAGACCCAGTACTTC. Amino acid sequence: CASSTQAGGQETQYF. Drawing the rest from reference TRBV13 and TRBJ2-5, the complete variable domain is AAGVIQSPRHLIKEKRETATLKCYPIPRHDTVYWYQQGPGQDPQFLISFYEKMQSDKGSIPDRFSAQQFSDYHSELNMSSLELGDSALYFCASSTQAGGQETQYFGPGTRLLVL.

A few counts support this clone. This sequence joins TRBV2 and TRBJ2-5; 7 bases match TRBD1. The CDR3 length is 13 residues. The ends lost 7 bases at V and 2 bases at J; junction bases unmatched: 4. CDR1 and CDR2 (germline): SNHLY, FYNNEI. The DNA for the CDR3 is TGTGCCAGCATAAGGGACAGACAAGAGACCCAGTACTTC. It specifies CASIRDRQETQYF.

This rearrangement joins TRBV28 to TRBJ1-3, with D tentatively TRBD1 (5 bases). V was cut by 3 bases and J by 0 bases, with 12 bases left in between. The CDR3 is 16 amino acids. The germline V gene encodes CDR1 MDHEN and CDR2 SYDVKM. The CDR3: CASSFMGLSSGNTIYF. In DNA form, the CDR3 reads TGTGCCAGCAGTTTTATGGGGCTGTCCTCTGGAAACACCATATATTTT.

This chain joins TRBV3-1 (or the pseudogene TRBV3-2) and TRBJ1-4, with TRBD1 identical over 8 bases. Germline-derived CDR1 and CDR2 are LGHDT and YNNKEL (reference sequence). This CDR3 is built from 15 residues. V dropped 3 bases and J dropped 6; count of bases not matched to a gene: 6. Written as DNA, the CDR3 is TGTGCCAGCAGCCACTCGGACAGGGAGTATGAAAAACTGTTTTTT. Its translation: CASSHSDREYEKLFF.

The rearrangement joins TRBV18 to TRBJ2-2, with 9 bases lining up with TRBD2. The V segment lost 8 bases and the J segment 0 bases; nucleotides outside the gene matches: 4. Germline loops: CDR1 KGHSH, CDR2 LQKENI. This CDR3 is built from 15 residues. Written as DNA, the CDR3 is TGTGCCAGCAATCAGCGGGGGGCGAACACCGGGGAGCTGTTTTTT. Translated, it gives CASNQRGANTGELFF.

The V gene is TRBV5-4, the J gene TRBJ2-4; 9 bases fit TRBD2. Trimming at V came to 0 bases and at J to 9 bases, leaving 10 bases not matched to a gene. This CDR3 contains 16 residues. CDR1 and CDR2 (germline): SGHNT, YYREEE (reference sequence). Here the CDR3 DNA reads TGTGCCAGCAGCTTGGGGGCGGGGGGGCGAGGAGGCATTCAGTACTTC. Protein: CASSLGAGGRGGIQYF.

The chain joins TRBV7-2 to TRBJ2-7; 10 positions agree with TRBD2. Per germline, CDR1 SGHTA and CDR2 FQGNSA. The CDR3 runs to 13 residues. Trimming at V came to 3 bases and at J to 4 bases, leaving 0 bases not matched to a gene. CDR3 residues: CASSFSGRYEQYF. DNA of the CDR3: TGTGCCAGCAGCTTTAGCGGGAGGTACGAGCAGTACTTC.

The chain joins TRBV27 to TRBJ2-7, with 7 bases lining up with TRBD2. The germline V gene encodes CDR1 MNHEY and CDR2 SMNVEV (reference sequence). The CDR3 extends over 13 amino acids. V gave up 6 bases and J gave up 5 bases; unmatched junction bases: 7. The CDR3 nucleotides are TGTGCCAGCAGAAGGGAGGGCCGGGACGAGCAGTACTTC. Its protein product is CASRREGRDEQYF.